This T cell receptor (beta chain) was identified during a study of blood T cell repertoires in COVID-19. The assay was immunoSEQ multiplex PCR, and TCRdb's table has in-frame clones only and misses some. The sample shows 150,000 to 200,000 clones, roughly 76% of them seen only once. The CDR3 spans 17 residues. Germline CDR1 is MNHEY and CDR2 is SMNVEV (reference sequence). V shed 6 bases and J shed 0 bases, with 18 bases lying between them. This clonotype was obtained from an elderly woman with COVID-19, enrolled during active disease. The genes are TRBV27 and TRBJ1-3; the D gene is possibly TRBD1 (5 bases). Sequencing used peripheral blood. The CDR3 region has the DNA TGTGCCAGCAGCTTCTTCAGGGTTTCTTCCTCTGGAAACACCATATATTTT. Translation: CASSFFRVSSSGNTIYF.